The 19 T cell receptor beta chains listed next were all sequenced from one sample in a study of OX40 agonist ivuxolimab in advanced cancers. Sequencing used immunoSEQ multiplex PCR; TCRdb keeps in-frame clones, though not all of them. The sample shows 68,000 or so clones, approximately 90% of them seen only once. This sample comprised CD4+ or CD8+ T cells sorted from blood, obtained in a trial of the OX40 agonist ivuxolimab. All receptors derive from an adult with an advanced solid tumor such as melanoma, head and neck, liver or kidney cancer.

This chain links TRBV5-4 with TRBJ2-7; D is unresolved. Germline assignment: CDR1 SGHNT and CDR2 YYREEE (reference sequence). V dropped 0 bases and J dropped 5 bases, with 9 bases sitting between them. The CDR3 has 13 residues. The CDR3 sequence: CASSLAPFDEQYF. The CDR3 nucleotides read TGTGCCAGCAGCTTGGCACCCTTTGACGAGCAGTACTTC.

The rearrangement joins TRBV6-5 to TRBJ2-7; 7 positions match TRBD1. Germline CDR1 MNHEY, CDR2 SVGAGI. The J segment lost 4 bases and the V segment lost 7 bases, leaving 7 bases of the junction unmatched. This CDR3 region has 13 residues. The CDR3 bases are TGTGCCAGCACTAGAGGGACAGAATACGAGCAGTACTTC. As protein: CASTRGTEYEQYF.

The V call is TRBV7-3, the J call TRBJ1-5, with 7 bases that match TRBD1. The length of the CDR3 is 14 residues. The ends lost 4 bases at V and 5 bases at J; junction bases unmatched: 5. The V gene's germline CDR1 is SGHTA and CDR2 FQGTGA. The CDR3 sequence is CASSSTGDYQPQHF. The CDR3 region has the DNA TGTGCCAGCAGCTCTACAGGGGATTATCAGCCCCAGCATTTT.

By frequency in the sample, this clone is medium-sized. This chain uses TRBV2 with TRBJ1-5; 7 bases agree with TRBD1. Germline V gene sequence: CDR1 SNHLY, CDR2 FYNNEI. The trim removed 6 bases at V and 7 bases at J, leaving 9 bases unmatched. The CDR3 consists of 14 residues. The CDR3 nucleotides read TGTGCCAGCAGAGTCGACAGGGAGGGGCAGCCCCAGCATTTT. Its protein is CASRVDREGQPQHF.

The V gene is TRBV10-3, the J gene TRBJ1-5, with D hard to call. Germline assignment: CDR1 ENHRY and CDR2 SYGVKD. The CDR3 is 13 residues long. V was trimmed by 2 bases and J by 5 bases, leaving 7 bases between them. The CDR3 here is CAISEVEDQPQHF. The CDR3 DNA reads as TGTGCCATCAGTGAGGTGGAGGATCAGCCCCAGCATTTT.

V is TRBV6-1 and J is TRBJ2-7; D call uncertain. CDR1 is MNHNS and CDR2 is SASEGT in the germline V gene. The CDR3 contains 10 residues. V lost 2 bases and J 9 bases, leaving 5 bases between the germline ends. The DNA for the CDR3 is TGTGCCAGCAGTGAATCTGTGCAGTACTTC. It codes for CASSESVQYF.

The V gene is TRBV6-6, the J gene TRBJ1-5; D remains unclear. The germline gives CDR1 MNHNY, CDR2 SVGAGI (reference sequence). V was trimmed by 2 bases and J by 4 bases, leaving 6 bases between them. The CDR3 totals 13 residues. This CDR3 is CASSYDGNQPQHF. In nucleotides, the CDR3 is TGTGCCAGCAGTTACGACGGAAATCAGCCCCAGCATTTT.

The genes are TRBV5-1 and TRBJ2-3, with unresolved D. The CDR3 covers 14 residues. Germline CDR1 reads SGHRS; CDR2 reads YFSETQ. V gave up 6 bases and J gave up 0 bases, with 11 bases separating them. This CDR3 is CASTNSFSTDTQYF. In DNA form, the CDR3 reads TGCGCCAGCACTAACAGCTTTAGCACAGATACGCAGTATTTT.

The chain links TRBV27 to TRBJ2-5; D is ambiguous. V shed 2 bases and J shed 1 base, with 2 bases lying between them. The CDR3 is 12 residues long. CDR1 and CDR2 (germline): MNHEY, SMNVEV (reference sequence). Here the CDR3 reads CASSLTQETQYF. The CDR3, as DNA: TGTGCCAGCAGTTTAACCCAAGAGACCCAGTACTTC.

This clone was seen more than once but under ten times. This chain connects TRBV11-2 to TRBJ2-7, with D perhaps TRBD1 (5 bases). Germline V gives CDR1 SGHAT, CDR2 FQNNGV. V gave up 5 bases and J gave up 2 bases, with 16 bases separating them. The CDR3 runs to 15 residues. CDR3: CASSPRGGVPYEQYF. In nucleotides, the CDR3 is TGTGCCAGCAGCCCTAGGGGTGGTGTTCCCTACGAGCAGTACTTC.

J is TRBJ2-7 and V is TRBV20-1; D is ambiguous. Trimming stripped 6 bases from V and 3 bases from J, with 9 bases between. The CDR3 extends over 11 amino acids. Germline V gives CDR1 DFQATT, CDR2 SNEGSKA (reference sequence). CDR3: CSAGPSYEQYF. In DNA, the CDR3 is TGCAGTGCAGGGCCCAGCTACGAGCAGTACTTC.

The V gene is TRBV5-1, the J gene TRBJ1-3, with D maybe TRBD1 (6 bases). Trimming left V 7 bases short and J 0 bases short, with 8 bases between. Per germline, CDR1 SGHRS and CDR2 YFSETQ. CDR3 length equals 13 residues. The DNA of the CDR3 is TGCGCCAGCCAGACAGGCTCTGGAAACACCATATATTTT. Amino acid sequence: CASQTGSGNTIYF. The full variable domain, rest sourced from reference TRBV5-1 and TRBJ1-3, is KAGVTQTPRYLIKTRGQQVTLSCSPISGHRSVSWYQQTPGQGLQFLFEYFSETQRNKGNFPGRFSGRQFSNSRSEMNVSTLELGDSALYLCASQTGSGNTIYFGEGSWLTVV.

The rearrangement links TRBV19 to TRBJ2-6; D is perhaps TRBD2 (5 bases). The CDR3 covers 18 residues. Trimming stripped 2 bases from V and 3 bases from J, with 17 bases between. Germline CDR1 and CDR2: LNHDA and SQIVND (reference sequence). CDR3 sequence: CASSIISRGKDGANVLTF. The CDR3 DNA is TGTGCCAGTAGTATAATAAGTCGGGGAAAGGATGGGGCCAACGTCCTGACTTTC.

Here the CDR3 DNA reads TGTGCCAGCAGTGAGGGGCGGGAGACTGAAGCTTTCTTT. Amino acids: CASSEGRETEAFF. The V gene is TRBV25-1, the J gene TRBJ1-1, with D possibly being TRBD1 (5 bases). The CDR3 totals 13 residues. Looked up from germline, CDR1 is MGHDK and CDR2 is SYGVNS. V shed 3 bases and J shed 5 bases, with 10 bases lying between them.

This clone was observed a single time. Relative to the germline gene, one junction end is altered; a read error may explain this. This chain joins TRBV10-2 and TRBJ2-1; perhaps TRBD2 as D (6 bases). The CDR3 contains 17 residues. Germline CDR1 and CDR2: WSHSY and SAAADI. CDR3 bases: TGTGCCGGGTCCAGCGGGCCATCCTTACCCTCCTACAATGAGCAGTTCTTC. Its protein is CAGSSGPSLPSYNEQFF.

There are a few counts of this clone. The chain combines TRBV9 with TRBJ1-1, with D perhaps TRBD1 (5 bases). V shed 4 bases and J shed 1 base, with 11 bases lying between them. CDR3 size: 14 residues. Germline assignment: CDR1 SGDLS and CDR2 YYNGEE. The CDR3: CASSFDSGNTEAFF. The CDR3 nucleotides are TGTGCCAGCAGCTTCGACAGCGGGAACACTGAAGCTTTCTTT.

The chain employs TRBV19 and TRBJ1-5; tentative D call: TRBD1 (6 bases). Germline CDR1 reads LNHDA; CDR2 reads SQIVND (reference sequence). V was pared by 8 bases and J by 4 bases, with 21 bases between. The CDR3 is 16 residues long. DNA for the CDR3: TGTGCCAGTGGGGGCCCTAGGGGCAGTCTAAATCAGCCCCAGCATTTT. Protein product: CASGGPRGSLNQPQHF.

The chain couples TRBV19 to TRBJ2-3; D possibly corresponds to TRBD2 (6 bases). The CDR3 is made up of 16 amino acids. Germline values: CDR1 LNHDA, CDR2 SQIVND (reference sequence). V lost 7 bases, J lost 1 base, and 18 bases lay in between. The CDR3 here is CASTGTSSLGTDTQYF. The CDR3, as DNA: TGTGCCAGTACGGGGACTTCTTCACTAGGCACAGATACGCAGTATTTT.

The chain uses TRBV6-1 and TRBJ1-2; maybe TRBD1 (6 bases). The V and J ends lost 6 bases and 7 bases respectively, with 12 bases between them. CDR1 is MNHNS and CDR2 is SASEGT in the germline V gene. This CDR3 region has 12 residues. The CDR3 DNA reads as TGTGCCAGCAGCCCAGGGGCGGGTGGCTACACCTTC. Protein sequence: CASSPGAGGYTF.